These T cell receptor beta chains were read from a single sample in a study of T cells in Graves' hyperthyroidism and ophthalmopathy. TCRdb redid the calling of the multiplex PCR reads with MiXCR, one entry per CDR3 protein. The sample holds a few hundred thousand distinct CDR3 sequences, about 15% seen once. Sequenced sample: blood. The receptor source for this set is a woman aged 25 to 39 with Graves' hyperthyroidism. Each CDR3 is given with its conserved first and last residue. D genes are given only for firm matches. Size tells how often a clone was seen (once, few, many) or the class of an expanded clone, and some rows leave it out.

J gene	V gene	D gene	clone size	CDR3 DNA	CDR3 protein
TRBJ2-3	TRBV4-2	TRBD2	many	TGTGCCAGCAGCCAAGATTTCCTAGCGGGAACCACAGATACGCAGTATTTT	CASSQDFLAGTTDTQYF
TRBJ2-2	TRBV28	-	-	TGTGCCAGCAGTACCGGCTGGGCGAACACCGGGGAGCTGTTTTTT	CASSTGWANTGELFF
TRBJ1-1	TRBV27	-	-	TGTGCCAGCAGTTTAACCGAAACTACTGAAGCTTTCTTT	CASSLTETTEAFF
TRBJ1-1	TRBV4-1	-	few	TGCGCCAGCAGCCTTGGACTGGGGTCCCAGCCGGGTAGAGCTTTCTTT	CASSLGLGSQPGRAFF
TRBJ2-6	TRBV28	-	once	TGTGCCACTCTCAAAGCCCCATCTGGGGCCAACGTCCTGACTTTC	CATLKAPSGANVLTF
TRBJ1-5	TRBV7-9	-	-	TGTGCCAGCAGCCCGGCGGTTAGCAATCAGCCCCAGCATTTT	CASSPAVSNQPQHF
TRBJ2-7	TRBV6-1	-	many	TGTGCCAGCAACTCGCCAACAGGAGACGATTACGAGCAGTACTTC	CASNSPTGDDYEQYF
TRBJ2-1	TRBV12-3/TRBV12-4	TRBD2	many	TGTGCCAGCGCCCTTACGCGACGGGAGGGCCTCCGAAGGCAGTTCTTC	CASALTRREGLRRQFF
TRBJ2-3	TRBV7-6	TRBD2	-	TGTGCCAGCAGCTTAGGAGGAGCGGGAGGAGCGGATACGCAGTATTTT	CASSLGGAGGADTQYF
TRBJ2-3	TRBV7-2	-	-	TGTGCCAGCAGCTTAGCGTACCTAGATACGCAGTATTTT	CASSLAYLDTQYF
TRBJ2-1	TRBV7-6	TRBD2	-	TGTGCCAGCAGCGCCATGACTAGCATTACCTACAATGAGCAGTTCTTC	CASSAMTSITYNEQFF
TRBJ2-4	TRBV27	-	-	TGTGCCAGCAGTTCGATTCCACAGGGCAGGGAAAACATTCAGTACTTC	CASSSIPQGRENIQYF
TRBJ2-1	TRBV27	-	many	TGTGCCAGTTGCCATGGGGGAGACGCCTACAATGAGCAGTTCTTC	CASCHGGDAYNEQFF
TRBJ1-4	TRBV28	TRBD1	few	TGTGCCAGCAGTTCTTTTAACAGGGGGGAAAAACTGTTTTTT	CASSSFNRGEKLFF
TRBJ2-7	TRBV18	-	-	TGTGCCAGCTCCCCCACGAATGGGCACGAGCAGTACTTC	CASSPTNGHEQYF
TRBJ2-1	TRBV30	TRBD2	-	TGTGCCTGGAGCCCCGGGACTAGCGGGAGGGGTGAGCAGTTCTTC	CAWSPGTSGRGEQFF
TRBJ2-3	TRBV12-3/TRBV12-4	-	many	TGTGCCAGCAGTTTATGGACAGATACGCAGTATTTT	CASSLWTDTQYF
TRBJ2-7	TRBV18	TRBD2	many	TGTGCCAGCTCACCACTCCGACTAGCGTCTAACTCCTACGAGCAGTACTTC	CASSPLRLASNSYEQYF
TRBJ2-1	TRBV7-3	TRBD2	-	TGTGCCAGCACAGGGGCGGGACTAGCGGGAGTCAATGAGCAGTTCTTC	CASTGAGLAGVNEQFF
TRBJ2-1	TRBV15	-	-	TGTGCCACCAGCAGAGATGGGCGGGGGCTTTACAATGAGCAGTTCTTC	CATSRDGRGLYNEQFF
TRBJ2-5	TRBV7-2	TRBD2	many	TGTGCCAGCAGCTTAGTTGGTAGCGGGAGAGGGGGGGCCCAGTACTTC	CASSLVGSGRGGAQYF
TRBJ2-3	TRBV27	-	many	TGTGCCAGCAGTTGGCGGGAAGCAGATACGCAGTATTTT	CASSWREADTQYF
TRBJ2-3	TRBV7-6	TRBD1	few	TGTGCCAGCAGCTCGCCTGGACAGGGGGCAACAGATACGCAGTATTTT	CASSSPGQGATDTQYF
TRBJ2-2	TRBV7-6	-	many	TGTGCCAGCAGCTTAGACCGGGAGCTGTTTTTT	CASSLDRELFF
TRBJ2-6	TRBV11-2	TRBD1	-	TGTGCCAGCATCAATACCCGGGACAGAGGAAACGTCCTGACTTTC	CASINTRDRGNVLTF
TRBJ2-7	TRBV10-1	-	many	TGCGCCAGCAGCCGAATCCGCGCAGGGATCTACGAGCAGTACTTC	CASSRIRAGIYEQYF
TRBJ2-7	TRBV7-9	TRBD1	-	TGTGCCAGCAGCTTTGGGGGACAGGGTACCTACGAGCAGTACTTC	CASSFGGQGTYEQYF
TRBJ1-4	TRBV5-1	-	few	TGCGCCAGCACCTTAGGGGGGACTAATGAAAAACTGTTTTTT	CASTLGGTNEKLFF
TRBJ2-6	TRBV5-1	TRBD1	-	TGCGCCAGCAGCTACGGGACAGGGTATTCTGGGGCCAACGTCCTGACTTTC	CASSYGTGYSGANVLTF
TRBJ2-3	TRBV29-1	TRBD1	few	TGCAGCGTGGTCCCCCGGACAGGCTTTGACACAGATACGCAGTATTTT	CSVVPRTGFDTDTQYF
TRBJ2-5	TRBV6-2/TRBV6-3	-	many	TGTGCCAGCGAAAACGGGAACTTGTACCAAGAGACCCAGTACTTC	CASENGNLYQETQYF
TRBJ2-2	TRBV6-9	TRBD1	-	TGTGCCAGCAGTTCCGCGACAGGGTTGATACCCGGGGAGCTGTTTTTT	CASSSATGLIPGELFF
TRBJ1-2	TRBV9	-	few	TGTGCCAGCAGCTCCTCCGGGGGGGGGATAAACTATGGCTACACCTTC	CASSSSGGGINYGYTF
TRBJ2-7	TRBV18	-	many	TGTGCCAGCTCACCACCGGGAAGTCTGAAATCGGGCGAGCAGTACTTC	CASSPPGSLKSGEQYF
TRBJ2-7	TRBV20-1	TRBD1	many	TGCAGTGCTAGAACCCCCGGACAGGGTGGGGAGCAGTACTTC	CSARTPGQGGEQYF
TRBJ1-4	TRBV15	-	few	TGTGCCACCAGCAGAGAAACGGGAAACGGGGGGGAAAAACTGTTTTTT	CATSRETGNGGEKLFF
TRBJ2-1	TRBV18	-	many	TGTGCCAGCTCACCCAAGACGGGCTCCTACAATGAGCAGTTCTTC	CASSPKTGSYNEQFF
TRBJ1-5	TRBV12-3/TRBV12-4	-	many	TGTGCCAGCAGTTTTCTCGACAGGAATCAGCCCCAGCATTTT	CASSFLDRNQPQHF
TRBJ2-1	TRBV2	-	few	TGTGCCAGCAGTGACGCGGCAGCCTCCTACAATGAGCAGTTCTTC	CASSDAAASYNEQFF
TRBJ2-1	TRBV3-1	TRBD2	few	TGTGCCAGCAGCCGAGAGGGACTAGCCGACTACAATGAGCAGTTCTTC	CASSREGLADYNEQFF
TRBJ1-1	TRBV6-1	-	-	TGTGCCAGCAGTGAAGGCTTTCTGGGGACTGAAGCTTTCTTT	CASSEGFLGTEAFF
TRBJ1-1	TRBV25-1	-	-	TGTGCCAGCATTAGCACGGGACGGATGAACACTGAAGCTTTCTTT	CASISTGRMNTEAFF
TRBJ1-3	TRBV18	-	-	TGTGCCAGCTCACCCCGGTGGGTGTCGGACCCCGCTTCAAACACCATATATTTT	CASSPRWVSDPASNTIYF
TRBJ2-1	TRBV6-2/TRBV6-3	TRBD1	few	TGTGCCAGCAGTACACCCGGGACAGGGTATAATGAGCAGTTCTTC	CASSTPGTGYNEQFF
TRBJ2-1	TRBV4-1	-	-	TGCGCCAGCAGCCGCGATAGGGAGCAGTTCTTC	CASSRDREQFF